The sequence of this T cell receptor beta chain was determined in a study of shared clonotypes between healthy human individuals. Genomic DNA (from each subset) was split evenly across several immunoSEQ plates. Repertoires were generated with immunoSEQ multiplex PCR, while TCRdb's copy carries only in-frame clones and drops some. The repertoire holds roughly 2,300,000 clones, with just under 95% as singletons. Sequencing was done on a sample of naive CD4+ T cells from PBMCs. The sample's subset: CD45RA+ positively selected. This receptor was identified in a man aged 18-30 years in good health. Some clones in this sample may be carry-over from other donors' samples.

The CDR3 coding sequence is TGTGCCAGCAAAAAACACATTGAAGAGACCCAGTACTTC. As protein: CASKKHIEETQYF. J is TRBJ2-5 and V is TRBV27; D is uncertain. CDR3 length equals 13 residues. The V end was cut by 7 bases, the J end by 3 bases, with 12 bases between. Germline CDR1 reads MNHEY; CDR2 reads SMNVEV (reference sequence).